These T cell receptor beta chains were read from a single sample in a study of blood T cell repertoires in COVID-19. The repertoire was sequenced with immunoSEQ multiplex PCR; TCRdb's copy has only in-frame clones and lacks some. The sample lists some 150,000 clones, 65% to 85% occurring once. The material sequenced was PBMCs or T cells enriched from blood (not recorded which). Receptor source: a woman in her 50s who had been exposed to COVID-19. The CDR3 runs from the conserved cysteine through the conserved F or W. The D gene is left open where the match is weak. Not all rows give a size; the values are once, few, many and, for expanded clones, a class.

TRBD1 | TRBJ1-3 | - | TRBV7-2 | CASSPTTGTISGNTIYF | TGTGCCAGCAGCCCAACGACAGGGACCATCTCTGGAAACACCATATATTTT
TRBD1 | TRBJ1-2 | - | TRBV6-5 | CASSLRQGDGYTF | TGTGCCAGCAGCCTAAGACAGGGTGATGGCTACACCTTC
- | TRBJ1-5 | - | TRBV19 | CATTKVQGQSQHF | TGTGCCACCACAAAGGTCCAGGGTCAGTCCCAGCATTTT
- | TRBJ1-1 | - | TRBV7-2 | CASSLDRAGMGAFF | TGTGCCAGCAGCTTAGATAGGGCAGGGATGGGAGCTTTCTTT
- | TRBJ2-1 | - | TRBV14 | CASSQELGHNEQFF | TGTGCCAGCAGCCAAGAATTGGGGCACAATGAGCAGTTCTTC
- | TRBJ1-3 | - | TRBV7-6 | CASSPILGGNHRSGNTIYF | TGTGCCAGCAGCCCTATACTAGGGGGAAACCACCGATCTGGAAACACCATATATTTT
TRBD1 | TRBJ1-2 | once | TRBV6-5 | CASRGQGARDYGYTF | TGTGCCAGCAGGGGGCAGGGGGCGCGGGACTATGGCTACACCTTC
TRBD1 | TRBJ2-2 | once | TRBV6-5 | CASHFTGAGTGELFF | TGTGCCAGCCATTTTACAGGGGCGGGCACCGGGGAGCTGTTTTTT
- | TRBJ1-3 | - | TRBV5-8 | CASSLEARGRNTIYF | TGTGCCAGCAGCTTGGAAGCCAGGGGAAGGAACACCATATATTTT
- | TRBJ1-2 | - | TRBV27 | CASSLVGEGWGGYTF | TGTGCCAGCAGTTTAGTAGGGGAAGGCTGGGGTGGCTACACCTTC
- | TRBJ1-1 | - | TRBV7-9 | CASRYIQTEAFF | TGTGCCAGCCGCTACATTCAGACTGAAGCTTTCTTT
- | TRBJ2-7 | - | TRBV11-2 | CASSLGGVPSYEQYF | TGTGCCAGCAGCTTAGGGGGGGTCCCGTCCTACGAGCAGTACTTC
- | TRBJ1-5 | - | TRBV10-1 | CASSFTTTLDQPQHF | TGCGCCAGCAGTTTTACAACAACGCTCGATCAGCCCCAGCATTTT
- | TRBJ1-5 | - | TRBV24-1 | CATSDLTGKRPQHF | TGTGCCACCAGTGACCTTACAGGGAAAAGGCCCCAGCATTTT
TRBD2 | TRBJ2-1 | - | TRBV20-1 | CSASTSGRRDEQFF | TGCAGTGCTAGTACTAGCGGGAGAAGGGATGAGCAGTTCTTC
TRBD2 | TRBJ2-1 | - | TRBV3-1/TRBV3-2 | CASSQEGIGGRAEGFF | TGTGCCAGCAGCCAAGAAGGGATAGGCGGGAGGGCCGAGGGGTTCTTC
TRBD1 | TRBJ1-6 | - | TRBV19 | CASRAGTEFSPLHF | TGTGCCAGTAGGGCCGGGACAGAATTTTCACCCCTCCACTTT
- | TRBJ2-6 | few | TRBV6-4 | CASSDQNSGANVLTF | TGTGCCAGCAGTGACCAAAACTCTGGGGCCAACGTCCTGACTTTC
TRBD1 | TRBJ1-5 | - | TRBV25-1 | CASSDWTGNSNQPQHF | TGTGCCAGCAGTGATTGGACAGGTAATAGCAATCAGCCCCAGCATTTT
- | TRBJ2-5 | - | TRBV6-5 | CASSRQLRETQYF | TGTGCCAGCAGCCGACAACTCAGGGAGACCCAGTACTTC
TRBD2 | TRBJ2-3 | - | TRBV3-1/TRBV3-2 | CASSQGARTSGGKQYF | TGTGCCAGCAGCCAAGGGGCCCGAACTAGCGGGGGGAAGCAGTATTTT
- | TRBJ2-1 | once | TRBV10-3 | CAISESAGAGEQFF | TGTGCCATCAGTGAGTCGGCAGGGGCCGGTGAGCAGTTCTTC
- | TRBJ2-5 | many | TRBV5-1 | CASSYPGQETQYF | TGCGCCAGCAGCTATCCGGGCCAAGAGACCCAGTACTTC
TRBD2 | TRBJ2-1 | - | TRBV12-5 | CASGLALPGLAGAKKLYNEQFF | TGTGCTAGTGGTTTGGCCCTTCCGGGACTAGCGGGGGCAAAGAAGCTCTACAATGAGCAGTTCTTC
- | TRBJ1-5 | - | TRBV5-1 | CATPSLNQPQHF | TGCGCCACCCCCTCTTTGAATCAGCCCCAGCATTTT
- | TRBJ2-1 | - | TRBV19 | CASSSRLAWVSNEQFF | TGTGCCAGTAGTAGCCGGCTAGCTTGGGTGAGCAATGAGCAGTTCTTC
- | TRBJ1-2 | - | TRBV29-1 | CSVEDRRYGYTF | TGCAGCGTTGAAGACAGGCGCTATGGCTACACCTTC
TRBD2 | TRBJ2-7 | - | TRBV7-2 | CASSLVGSGRAYEQYF | TGTGCCAGCAGCTTAGTGGGTAGCGGGAGGGCTTACGAGCAGTACTTC
- | TRBJ2-7 | - | TRBV6-5 | CAIATGTGVEEQYF | TGTGCCATCGCGACAGGGACGGGGGTGGAGGAGCAGTACTTC
- | TRBJ1-1 | - | TRBV5-1 | CASSLGDTLSAFF | TGCGCCAGCAGCTTAGGGGACACTTTGTCCGCTTTCTTT
- | TRBJ2-3 | - | TRBV19 | CASSIAPGEADTQYF | TGTGCCAGTAGTATAGCACCAGGGGAAGCAGATACGCAGTATTTT
- | TRBJ1-1 | - | TRBV7-8 | CASSLGYREGTEAFF | TGTGCCAGCAGCTTAGGATATCGGGAGGGCACTGAAGCTTTCTTT
TRBD1 | TRBJ1-1 | - | TRBV19 | CASSRQGSTEAFF | TGTGCCAGTAGCCGACAGGGGTCGACTGAAGCTTTCTTT
TRBD1 | TRBJ1-5 | - | TRBV5-1 | CASSLIPTGTSNQPQHF | TGCGCCAGCAGCTTGATACCGACAGGGACTAGCAATCAGCCCCAGCATTTT
- | TRBJ1-1 | once | TRBV27 | CASSLSIGRVTDTEAFF | TGTGCCAGCAGTTTATCGATCGGCAGGGTAACGGACACTGAAGCTTTCTTT
TRBD1 | TRBJ1-2 | - | TRBV20-1 | CSASLAGQGIGNYGYTF | TGCAGTGCTAGTCTAGCGGGACAGGGGATCGGTAACTATGGCTACACCTTC